A single sample gave rise to the 10 T cell receptor beta chains below, sequenced in a study of blood T cells in healthy people across ages. A J-beta primer mix and a sample-barcoded 5' primer were used in a second PCR of roughly 7 to 12 cycles. TCRdb called the 5' RACE reads again in MiXCR, with one record for every CDR3 protein. The repertoire has some 1.4 million distinct CDR3 sequences, approximately 40% of them found once; the top ten carry less than 8%. Sequencing was performed on blood. All receptors derive from a woman between 18 and 30 years old in good health.

V is TRBV28 and J is TRBJ2-7, with D perhaps matching TRBD1 (7 bases). This CDR3 region has 16 residues. Trimming took off 3 bases at V and 0 bases at J, with 15 bases between the two ends. CDR1 is MDHEN and CDR2 is SYDVKM in the germline V gene. This CDR3 reads CASSFGGTVSSYEQYF. DNA of the CDR3: TGTGCCAGCAGTTTCGGCGGGACAGTTAGCTCCTACGAGCAGTACTTC.

This clonotype appeared a few times. The chain links TRBV5-1 to TRBJ2-1, with 12 bases identical to TRBD1. Germline CDR1 SGHRS, CDR2 YFSETQ. This CDR3 has 15 amino acids. Trimming took 4 bases from V and 8 from J; bases not matched to a gene: 7. The CDR3 here is CASSTGTGGSDEQFF. In DNA, the CDR3 is TGCGCCAGCAGCACCGGGACAGGGGGCTCGGATGAGCAGTTCTTC. Drawing the rest from reference TRBV5-1 and TRBJ2-1, the complete variable domain is KAGVTQTPRYLIKTRGQQVTLSCSPISGHRSVSWYQQTPGQGLQFLFEYFSETQRNKGNFPGRFSGRQFSNSRSEMNVSTLELGDSALYLCASSTGTGGSDEQFFGPGTRLTVL.

The chain combines TRBV7-2 with TRBJ2-7, with 12 bases lining up with TRBD2. The CDR3 runs to 17 residues. Germline V gene sequence: CDR1 SGHTA, CDR2 FQGNSA. Unmatched junction bases numbered 8, after V lost 4 bases and J lost 1 base. The CDR3 loop reads CASSYRTSGMSSYEQYF. CDR3 DNA: TGTGCCAGCAGCTACAGGACTAGCGGGATGTCATCCTACGAGCAGTACTTC.

This clonotype was found a few times. The rearrangement uses TRBV6-6 and TRBJ2-5, with D tentatively TRBD2 (5 bases). CDR3 length: 14 amino acids. The germline V and J ends were trimmed by 4 bases and 4 bases, with 13 bases remaining between them. CDR1 is MNHNY, CDR2 SVGAGI, per germline (reference sequence). CDR3 nucleotides: TGTGCCAGCAGTTGGACTGGCAACCCAGAGACCCAGTACTTC. It is translated as CASSWTGNPETQYF.

The rearrangement joins TRBV7-9 to TRBJ2-1; 12 bases map to TRBD2. The CDR3 totals 15 residues. Trimming took 6 bases from V and 7 from J; bases not matched to a gene: 7. Germline CDR1 reads SEHNR; CDR2 reads FQNEAQ (reference sequence). CDR3 nucleotide sequence: TGTGCCAGCAGACAAACCGGGACTAGCGGGAATGAGCAGTTCTTC. The encoded protein is CASRQTGTSGNEQFF.

This clonotype was recorded a few times. The chain employs TRBV20-1 and TRBJ2-1; D gene unclear. CDR1 DFQATT and CDR2 SNEGSKA come from the germline V gene (reference sequence). CDR3 size: 11 residues. V was pared by 6 bases and J by 11 bases, with 14 bases between. The CDR3 nucleotides read TGCAGTGCGAGCGCCTCCTACCAGCAGTTCTTC. It translates to CSASASYQQFF.

This clonotype was recorded a few times. The rearrangement links TRBV29-1 to TRBJ2-7; D uncertain. In germline, CDR1 is SQVTM, CDR2 ANQGSEA. The V end lost 1 base, the J end lost 2 bases, and 15 bases lay between the germline ends. This CDR3 is 15 amino acids long. The CDR3 spells CSVEARDSWPYEQYF. DNA for the CDR3: TGCAGCGTTGAAGCCCGAGACTCTTGGCCCTACGAGCAGTACTTC.

The chain recombines TRBV20-1 with TRBJ1-1; tentative D call: TRBD1 (6 bases). Trimming removed 7 bases at V and 5 bases at J, with 8 bases between. Germline CDR1 and CDR2: DFQATT and SNEGSKA (reference sequence). The CDR3 consists of 10 residues. The CDR3 nucleotides are TGCAGTGGACAGGTGACTGAAGCTTTCTTT. As protein: CSGQVTEAFF.

The chain links TRBV29-1 to TRBJ1-1, with D tentatively TRBD1 (6 bases). The CDR3 runs to 14 residues. Trimming took 5 bases from V and 2 from J, leaving 15 bases between them. Germline V lookup: CDR1 SQVTM, CDR2 ANQGSEA. The CDR3, as DNA: TGCAGCGTTTGGGGGGCGTTCGGAAACACTGAAGCTTTCTTT. Encoded protein: CSVWGAFGNTEAFF.

This clonotype has at least ten counts. An end of the junction differs from the germline gene, which may be a read error. J is TRBJ1-2 and V is TRBV7-9; 11 nucleotides match TRBD1. CDR3 length: 15 residues. The V gene's germline CDR1 is SEHNR and CDR2 FQNEAQ (reference sequence). CDR3 sequence reads: CASSLAGTGGYGYTF. DNA of the CDR3: TGTGCCAGCAGCCTAGCCGGGACAGGGGGCTATGGCTACACCTTC.